This is a list of T cell receptor beta chains from one sample in a study of post-analysis software for immune sequencing data. TCRdb itself ran the PCR reads through MiXCR, one entry per CDR3 protein. The sample has 820,000 or so distinct CDR3 sequences, approximately 53% seen once; the top ten hold roughly 4.4%. The sequenced sample was blood. The source is a girl aged 5-17 years with multiple sclerosis. The CDR3 runs from the conserved cysteine through the conserved F or W. The order of the fields is D gene, J gene, V gene, clone size, CDR3 protein, CDR3 DNA. The D gene is left open where the match is weak. Not all rows give a size; the values are once, few, many and, for expanded clones, a class.

>.|TRBJ1-1|TRBV7-2|.
CASSLSGEGAFF
TGTGCCAGCAGCTTAAGTGGGGAAGGAGCTTTCTTT
>TRBD1|TRBJ2-7|TRBV15|.
CATSRPDRGRTYEQYF
TGTGCCACCAGCAGACCAGACAGGGGGCGAACCTACGAGCAGTACTTC
>TRBD2|TRBJ2-1|TRBV7-3|.
CASSRVFGLENNEQFF
TGTGCCAGCAGCCGTGTATTTGGACTAGAAAACAATGAGCAGTTCTTC
>.|TRBJ2-7|TRBV11-2|once
CASSSPGQVHEQYF
TGTGCCAGCAGCTCCCCGGGACAAGTCCACGAGCAGTACTTC
>.|TRBJ2-7|TRBV4-1|few
CASSQNGAYEQYF
TGCGCCAGCAGCCAGAACGGAGCCTACGAGCAGTACTTC
>TRBD1|TRBJ2-7|TRBV20-1|few
CRTGRTGVVYEQYF
TGCAGAACCGGTCGGACAGGGGTTGTCTACGAGCAGTACTTC
>.|TRBJ1-1|TRBV29-1|.
CSGGLNTEAFF
TGCAGCGGTGGGCTGAACACTGAAGCTTTCTTT
>TRBD2|TRBJ2-3|TRBV12-3/TRBV12-4|.
CASSFNGGAIVGTDTQYF
TGTGCCAGCAGTTTTAACGGGGGGGCTATCGTGGGCACAGATACGCAGTATTTT
>TRBD1|TRBJ2-3|TRBV7-9|.
CASSHTKSRDRDSTDTQYF
TGTGCCAGCAGCCATACGAAATCCCGGGACAGGGATAGCACAGATACGCAGTATTTT
>TRBD2|TRBJ2-1|TRBV7-3|few
CASSAGTSAYNEQFF
TGTGCCAGCAGCGCCGGGACTAGCGCCTACAATGAGCAGTTCTTC
>.|TRBJ2-5|TRBV5-1|.
CASSAAIGGETQYF
TGCGCCAGCAGCGCAGCGATAGGGGGGGAGACCCAGTACTTC
>.|TRBJ1-5|TRBV19|few
CASSTTGGNQPQHF
TGTGCCAGTAGTACGACAGGTGGCAATCAGCCCCAGCATTTT
>.|TRBJ1-1|TRBV20-1|.
CSAIDGRGYTEAFF
TGCAGTGCTATAGATGGGCGAGGGTACACTGAAGCTTTCTTT
>.|TRBJ2-5|TRBV3-1|.
CASSQAPAMVETQYF
TGTGCCAGCAGCCAAGCCCCAGCGATGGTAGAGACCCAGTACTTC
>TRBD2|TRBJ2-1|TRBV20-1|.
CSGASGNEQFF
TGCAGTGGGGCTAGCGGCAATGAGCAGTTCTTC
>.|TRBJ2-1|TRBV27|.
CASNSFIGQRNEQFF
TGTGCCAGCAATAGTTTCATCGGACAACGAAATGAGCAGTTCTTC
>TRBD1|TRBJ2-6|TRBV18|once
CASSPVDRVPDSGANVLTF
TGTGCCAGCTCACCGGTAGACAGGGTCCCGGACTCTGGGGCCAACGTCCTGACTTTC